The T cell receptor (beta chain) described here comes from a study of shared clonotypes between healthy human individuals (dated by TCRdb to the early 2020s). With regard to the full study: Three men and a couple of women, aged 18 to 49 years, made up the cohort. To estimate repertoire size and how much clonotypes are shared between individuals, the study performed deep sequencing of blood TCR repertoires from a few healthy adults. Per donor, leukapheresis produced somewhere between about 0.94 and 9 billion PBMCs. Different laboratories and diverse techniques were used to prepare libraries and sequence TCR repertoires, to increase sequencing depth and limit assay-specific biases. For each donor, CD4 naive and CD4 memory were each given three plates, CD8 naive was given two plates, and CD8 memory was given one plate.

From its cysteine to its phenylalanine, the CDR3 spans 15 amino acids. CDR3 DNA is the only sequence kept; it has 45 bases, read in frame from the first base. CDR1 and CDR2 (SGHRS, YFSETQ) derive from the germline V gene. V is pared back by 1 base and J by 0 bases, with 10 bases lying between the germline termini. The donors were healthy, HIV-negative adults with no recently reported acute infections or vaccinations. Only Caucasian adults living in Nashville, Tennessee, USA were represented among the donors. CD4+ T cells were enriched by magnetic negative selection, after which naive cells were positively selected on CD45RA and the negative fraction was taken as the memory subset. After blood collection by leukapheresis, PBMCs were isolated using Ficoll-Histopaque density gradient centrifugation and then cryopreserved in the vapor phase of liquid nitrogen. Analytical flow cytometry was used to check the purity and quantity of every magnetically sorted T cell population. Genomic DNA was isolated from each sorted fraction and quantified by UV absorbance on a Nanodrop 2000c.

TCR CDR3 regions were amplified from genomic DNA by multiplex PCR using the deep immunoSEQ assay. Extracted genomic DNA from each cell subset was spread evenly across all wells of several immunoSEQ 96-well plates, with each plate serving as a replicate. Each replicate PCR for sorted subsets received roughly 0.2 ug genomic DNA, equal to 28,000 or so T cell genomes. The purified libraries were quantified using a Qubit 3.0 fluorometer, sized with a Bioanalyzer 2100, and then quantified again using the KAPA Library Quantification kit. Every immunoSEQ 96-well plate was sequenced on a dedicated single-read 150-cycle Illumina NextSeq 550 flow cell. The study's own analysis went as follows. The immunoSEQ output contained only junctional sequences without quality scores, so filtering could not match that applied to full-length reads. To assign V/J genes and CDR3, sequences were annotated against IMGT germline references using PyIR, a Python wrapper for IgBLAST v1.9. Reads were removed for weak V/J assignments (E-value above 1e-6), missing CDR3, stop codons, out-of-frame junctions, or ambiguous translated residues. V3J clonotypes were defined as sequences sharing an identical inferred V gene, J gene, and CDR3 amino acid sequence. The percentage overlap between two repertoires was calculated by dividing the number of shared unique clonotypes by the size of the smaller repertoire. Three approaches were used to assess repertoire richness: RTK rarefaction, the Chao1 estimator, and Recon v2.1 estimates of unobserved clonotypes. OLGA was used to compute generation probabilities for all TCRbeta clonotypes that the gDNA method yielded from a handful of donors. TCRdb's version of the immuneACCESS table is confined to in-frame rearrangements and falls short of the full clone set. An unresolved V gene accounts for under half of the shortfall where checked; the remainder is of unknown origin. D and trimming come from the DNA, and the V and J calls and clone size come from that table. In all, the sample holds more than 2,000,000 clones, and roughly 92% of those were seen once. The biggest ten clones account for around 0.14% of the sample.

This clone was seen a few times. Its binding antigen is unknown. Nothing much larger sits one base from this clone, and base qualities are not available. Overall study results and their limits: Pairwise subsampling indicated that sequencing depth was expected to affect the degree of clonotype sharing among donors. Compared with non-shared clonotypes, the clonotypes found in all four sorted-subset donors had higher generation probabilities. Because the study included a small number of donors, the genetic and exposure-history diversity represented was limited. Only blood was sampled, and tissue TCR repertoires likely differ from those in blood. Across a handful of donors, 5% to 6% of naive CD4, around 3.5% of naive CD8, 2.3% of memory CD4, and 0.4% of memory CD8 clonotypes were shared. Larger estimated clonotype richness was generally found for naive subsets than for memory subsets. Incomplete sequencing was indicated by rarefaction of sorted-subset datasets, despite the large sequencing depth.

The sequence links TRBV5-1 to TRBJ1-1, with the identity of the D gene unclear. The origin of this receptor is a young man in good health. Sample: naive CD4+ T cells sorted from blood. The cell subset or site label on this specimen signifies: CD45RA+ positively selected. The DNA sequence is TGCGCCAGCAGCTTGTCGGCCAAGCTGAACACTGAAGCTTTCTTT. It translates to CASSLSAKLNTEAFF. Full variable domain (CDR3 extended with the reference TRBV5-1 and TRBJ1-1 proteins): KAGVTQTPRYLIKTRGQQVTLSCSPISGHRSVSWYQQTPGQGLQFLFEYFSETQRNKGNFPGRFSGRQFSNSRSEMNVSTLELGDSALYLCASSLSAKLNTEAFFGQGTRLTVV.